This entry describes one T cell receptor (beta chain). The sample comes from a study of cytomegalovirus exposure and HLA in healthy donors. The PCR had 60 Vbeta and 13 Jbeta primers. TCRdb keeps only in-frame clones here, not all; method: immunoSEQ multiplex PCR. The sample records fewer than 250,000 clones, less than 80% being singletons. Germline loops: CDR1 MNHGY, CDR2 SAAAGT. The CDR3 is 14 amino acids. With 4 bases removed from V and 3 bases from J, the gap between germline ends came to 10 bases. The V call is TRBV6-8, the J call TRBJ2-1; D gene uncertain. This clonotype originated in a girl aged 2 to 10 in good health and CMV-seronegative. Sequencing was carried out using PBMCs. CDR3: CASSFKADYNEQFF. The CDR3 coding sequence is TGTGCCAGCAGTTTCAAGGCGGACTACAATGAGCAGTTCTTC.